Only a few counts were recorded for the clone carrying this T cell receptor beta chain. Its antigen is undetermined. The data derive from a study of CD8 T cells in ankylosing spondylitis. CDR1 and CDR2 from the germline V gene are MNHEY and SMNVEV (reference sequence). With V trimmed by 5 bases and J by 4 bases, 5 bases remained unmatched. The CDR3 is made up of 15 amino acids. Broader study findings: Some of these motif variants have turned up before, in reports on reactive arthritis synovial fluid and blood. Reported data indicate significant enrichment of disease-linked clones within matched ankylosing spondylitis synovial fluid. Characteristic, it appeared, of ankylosing spondylitis blood was a TCR beta motif of eight highly homologous variants. Disease-associated clones were CD8+ and fairly uncommon in peripheral blood.

Generation of TCR beta libraries employed quantitative 5'-RACE incorporating molecular barcodes. A single record per CDR3 protein comes from TCRdb applying MiXCR to the 5' RACE reads. The repertoire holds about 700,000 distinct CDR3 sequences, 19% seen once, with 15% to 20% in the top ten. The TCR sequence derives from a male donor with ankylosing spondylitis. The V gene is TRBV27, the J gene TRBJ2-5, with 12 bases identical to TRBD2. The material sequenced was blood, either unsorted or a sorted T cell fraction (not recorded which). CDR3 amino acids: CASSVTSGGTETQYF. Here the CDR3 DNA reads TGTGCCAGCAGTGTAACTAGCGGGGGGACAGAGACCCAGTACTTC.